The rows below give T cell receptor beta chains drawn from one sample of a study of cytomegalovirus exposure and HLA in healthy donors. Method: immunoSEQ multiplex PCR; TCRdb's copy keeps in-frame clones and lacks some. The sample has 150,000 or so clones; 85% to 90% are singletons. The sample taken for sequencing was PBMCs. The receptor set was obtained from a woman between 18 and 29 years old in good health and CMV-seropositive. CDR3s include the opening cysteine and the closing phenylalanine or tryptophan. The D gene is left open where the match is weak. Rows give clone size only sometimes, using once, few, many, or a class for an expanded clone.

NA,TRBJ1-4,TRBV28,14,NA,TGTGCCAGCAGTCCTCGACAGAGCCATGAAAAACTGTTTTTT,CASSPRQSHEKLFF
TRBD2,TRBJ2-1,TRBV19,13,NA,TGTGCCAGTATGACTAGCGTCTACAATGAGCAGTTCTTC,CASMTSVYNEQFF
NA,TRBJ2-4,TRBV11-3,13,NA,TGTGCCAGCAGCGGCACAGGGCGCGACATTCAGTACTTC,CASSGTGRDIQYF
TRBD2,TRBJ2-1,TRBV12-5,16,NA,TGTGCTAGTGGCCCTACACTAGCGGGAGGCTACAATGAGCAGTTCTTC,CASGPTLAGGYNEQFF
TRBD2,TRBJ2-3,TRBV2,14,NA,TGTGCCAGCGCGCTAGCGGGAGTATCAGATACGCAGTATTTT,CASALAGVSDTQYF
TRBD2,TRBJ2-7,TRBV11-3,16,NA,TGTGCCAGCAGCTCCATCGTCCCTAGCGGGAGGAGCGAGCAGTACTTC,CASSSIVPSGRSEQYF
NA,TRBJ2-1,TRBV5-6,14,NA,TGTGCCAGCAGCTTGGGGGCAGGCTACAATGAGCAGTTCTTC,CASSLGAGYNEQFF
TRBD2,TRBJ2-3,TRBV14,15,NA,TGTGCCAGCAGCCAAGTAGCGGGAGCTGCAGATACGCAGTATTTT,CASSQVAGAADTQYF
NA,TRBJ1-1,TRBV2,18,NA,TGTGCCAGCAGTGAAGCGCTTCAGCCCAGGGGTAGGGACACTGAAGCTTTCTTT,CASSEALQPRGRDTEAFF
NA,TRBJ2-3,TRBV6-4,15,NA,TGTGCCAGCAGTGACCTTACCCGGGGCACAGATACGCAGTATTTT,CASSDLTRGTDTQYF
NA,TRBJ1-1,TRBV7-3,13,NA,TGTGCCAGCAGCCTTACAGGGAACACTGAAGCTTTCTTT,CASSLTGNTEAFF
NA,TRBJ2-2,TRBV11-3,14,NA,TGTGCCAGCAGCCCCCTCGCGAACACCGGGGAGCTGTTTTTT,CASSPLANTGELFF
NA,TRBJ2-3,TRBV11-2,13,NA,TGTGCCAGCAGCTCCAGGGGAACAGATACGCAGTATTTT,CASSSRGTDTQYF
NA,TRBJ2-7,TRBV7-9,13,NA,TGTGCCAGCAGCTTAGGGGGGCCCTACGAGCAGTACTTC,CASSLGGPYEQYF
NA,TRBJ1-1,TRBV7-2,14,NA,TGTGCCAGCAGCTTAGGACAGGCCTACACTGAAGCTTTCTTT,CASSLGQAYTEAFF
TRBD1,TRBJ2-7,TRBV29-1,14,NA,TGCAGCGTCAGGGGACAGCAAGCTTCCTACGAGCAGTACTTC,CSVRGQQASYEQYF
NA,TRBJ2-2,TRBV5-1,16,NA,TGCGCCGGCCCATACTATTCAGGGTTTCACTCCGGGGAGCTGTTTTTT,CAGPYYSGFHSGELFF
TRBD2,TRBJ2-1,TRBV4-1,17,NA,TGCGCCAGCAGCACCGCGGGACTAGCGGGAGGATCCGAAGAGCAGTTCTTC,CASSTAGLAGGSEEQFF
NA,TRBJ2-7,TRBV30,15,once,TGTGCCTGGAGTGTTGGAGGCTCGCGATCCTACGAGCAGTACTTC,CAWSVGGSRSYEQYF
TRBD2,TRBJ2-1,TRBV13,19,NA,TGTGCCAGCAGCTCGGCGGCTAGCGGGACCACTGGGACCTACAATGAGCAGTTCTTC,CASSSAASGTTGTYNEQFF